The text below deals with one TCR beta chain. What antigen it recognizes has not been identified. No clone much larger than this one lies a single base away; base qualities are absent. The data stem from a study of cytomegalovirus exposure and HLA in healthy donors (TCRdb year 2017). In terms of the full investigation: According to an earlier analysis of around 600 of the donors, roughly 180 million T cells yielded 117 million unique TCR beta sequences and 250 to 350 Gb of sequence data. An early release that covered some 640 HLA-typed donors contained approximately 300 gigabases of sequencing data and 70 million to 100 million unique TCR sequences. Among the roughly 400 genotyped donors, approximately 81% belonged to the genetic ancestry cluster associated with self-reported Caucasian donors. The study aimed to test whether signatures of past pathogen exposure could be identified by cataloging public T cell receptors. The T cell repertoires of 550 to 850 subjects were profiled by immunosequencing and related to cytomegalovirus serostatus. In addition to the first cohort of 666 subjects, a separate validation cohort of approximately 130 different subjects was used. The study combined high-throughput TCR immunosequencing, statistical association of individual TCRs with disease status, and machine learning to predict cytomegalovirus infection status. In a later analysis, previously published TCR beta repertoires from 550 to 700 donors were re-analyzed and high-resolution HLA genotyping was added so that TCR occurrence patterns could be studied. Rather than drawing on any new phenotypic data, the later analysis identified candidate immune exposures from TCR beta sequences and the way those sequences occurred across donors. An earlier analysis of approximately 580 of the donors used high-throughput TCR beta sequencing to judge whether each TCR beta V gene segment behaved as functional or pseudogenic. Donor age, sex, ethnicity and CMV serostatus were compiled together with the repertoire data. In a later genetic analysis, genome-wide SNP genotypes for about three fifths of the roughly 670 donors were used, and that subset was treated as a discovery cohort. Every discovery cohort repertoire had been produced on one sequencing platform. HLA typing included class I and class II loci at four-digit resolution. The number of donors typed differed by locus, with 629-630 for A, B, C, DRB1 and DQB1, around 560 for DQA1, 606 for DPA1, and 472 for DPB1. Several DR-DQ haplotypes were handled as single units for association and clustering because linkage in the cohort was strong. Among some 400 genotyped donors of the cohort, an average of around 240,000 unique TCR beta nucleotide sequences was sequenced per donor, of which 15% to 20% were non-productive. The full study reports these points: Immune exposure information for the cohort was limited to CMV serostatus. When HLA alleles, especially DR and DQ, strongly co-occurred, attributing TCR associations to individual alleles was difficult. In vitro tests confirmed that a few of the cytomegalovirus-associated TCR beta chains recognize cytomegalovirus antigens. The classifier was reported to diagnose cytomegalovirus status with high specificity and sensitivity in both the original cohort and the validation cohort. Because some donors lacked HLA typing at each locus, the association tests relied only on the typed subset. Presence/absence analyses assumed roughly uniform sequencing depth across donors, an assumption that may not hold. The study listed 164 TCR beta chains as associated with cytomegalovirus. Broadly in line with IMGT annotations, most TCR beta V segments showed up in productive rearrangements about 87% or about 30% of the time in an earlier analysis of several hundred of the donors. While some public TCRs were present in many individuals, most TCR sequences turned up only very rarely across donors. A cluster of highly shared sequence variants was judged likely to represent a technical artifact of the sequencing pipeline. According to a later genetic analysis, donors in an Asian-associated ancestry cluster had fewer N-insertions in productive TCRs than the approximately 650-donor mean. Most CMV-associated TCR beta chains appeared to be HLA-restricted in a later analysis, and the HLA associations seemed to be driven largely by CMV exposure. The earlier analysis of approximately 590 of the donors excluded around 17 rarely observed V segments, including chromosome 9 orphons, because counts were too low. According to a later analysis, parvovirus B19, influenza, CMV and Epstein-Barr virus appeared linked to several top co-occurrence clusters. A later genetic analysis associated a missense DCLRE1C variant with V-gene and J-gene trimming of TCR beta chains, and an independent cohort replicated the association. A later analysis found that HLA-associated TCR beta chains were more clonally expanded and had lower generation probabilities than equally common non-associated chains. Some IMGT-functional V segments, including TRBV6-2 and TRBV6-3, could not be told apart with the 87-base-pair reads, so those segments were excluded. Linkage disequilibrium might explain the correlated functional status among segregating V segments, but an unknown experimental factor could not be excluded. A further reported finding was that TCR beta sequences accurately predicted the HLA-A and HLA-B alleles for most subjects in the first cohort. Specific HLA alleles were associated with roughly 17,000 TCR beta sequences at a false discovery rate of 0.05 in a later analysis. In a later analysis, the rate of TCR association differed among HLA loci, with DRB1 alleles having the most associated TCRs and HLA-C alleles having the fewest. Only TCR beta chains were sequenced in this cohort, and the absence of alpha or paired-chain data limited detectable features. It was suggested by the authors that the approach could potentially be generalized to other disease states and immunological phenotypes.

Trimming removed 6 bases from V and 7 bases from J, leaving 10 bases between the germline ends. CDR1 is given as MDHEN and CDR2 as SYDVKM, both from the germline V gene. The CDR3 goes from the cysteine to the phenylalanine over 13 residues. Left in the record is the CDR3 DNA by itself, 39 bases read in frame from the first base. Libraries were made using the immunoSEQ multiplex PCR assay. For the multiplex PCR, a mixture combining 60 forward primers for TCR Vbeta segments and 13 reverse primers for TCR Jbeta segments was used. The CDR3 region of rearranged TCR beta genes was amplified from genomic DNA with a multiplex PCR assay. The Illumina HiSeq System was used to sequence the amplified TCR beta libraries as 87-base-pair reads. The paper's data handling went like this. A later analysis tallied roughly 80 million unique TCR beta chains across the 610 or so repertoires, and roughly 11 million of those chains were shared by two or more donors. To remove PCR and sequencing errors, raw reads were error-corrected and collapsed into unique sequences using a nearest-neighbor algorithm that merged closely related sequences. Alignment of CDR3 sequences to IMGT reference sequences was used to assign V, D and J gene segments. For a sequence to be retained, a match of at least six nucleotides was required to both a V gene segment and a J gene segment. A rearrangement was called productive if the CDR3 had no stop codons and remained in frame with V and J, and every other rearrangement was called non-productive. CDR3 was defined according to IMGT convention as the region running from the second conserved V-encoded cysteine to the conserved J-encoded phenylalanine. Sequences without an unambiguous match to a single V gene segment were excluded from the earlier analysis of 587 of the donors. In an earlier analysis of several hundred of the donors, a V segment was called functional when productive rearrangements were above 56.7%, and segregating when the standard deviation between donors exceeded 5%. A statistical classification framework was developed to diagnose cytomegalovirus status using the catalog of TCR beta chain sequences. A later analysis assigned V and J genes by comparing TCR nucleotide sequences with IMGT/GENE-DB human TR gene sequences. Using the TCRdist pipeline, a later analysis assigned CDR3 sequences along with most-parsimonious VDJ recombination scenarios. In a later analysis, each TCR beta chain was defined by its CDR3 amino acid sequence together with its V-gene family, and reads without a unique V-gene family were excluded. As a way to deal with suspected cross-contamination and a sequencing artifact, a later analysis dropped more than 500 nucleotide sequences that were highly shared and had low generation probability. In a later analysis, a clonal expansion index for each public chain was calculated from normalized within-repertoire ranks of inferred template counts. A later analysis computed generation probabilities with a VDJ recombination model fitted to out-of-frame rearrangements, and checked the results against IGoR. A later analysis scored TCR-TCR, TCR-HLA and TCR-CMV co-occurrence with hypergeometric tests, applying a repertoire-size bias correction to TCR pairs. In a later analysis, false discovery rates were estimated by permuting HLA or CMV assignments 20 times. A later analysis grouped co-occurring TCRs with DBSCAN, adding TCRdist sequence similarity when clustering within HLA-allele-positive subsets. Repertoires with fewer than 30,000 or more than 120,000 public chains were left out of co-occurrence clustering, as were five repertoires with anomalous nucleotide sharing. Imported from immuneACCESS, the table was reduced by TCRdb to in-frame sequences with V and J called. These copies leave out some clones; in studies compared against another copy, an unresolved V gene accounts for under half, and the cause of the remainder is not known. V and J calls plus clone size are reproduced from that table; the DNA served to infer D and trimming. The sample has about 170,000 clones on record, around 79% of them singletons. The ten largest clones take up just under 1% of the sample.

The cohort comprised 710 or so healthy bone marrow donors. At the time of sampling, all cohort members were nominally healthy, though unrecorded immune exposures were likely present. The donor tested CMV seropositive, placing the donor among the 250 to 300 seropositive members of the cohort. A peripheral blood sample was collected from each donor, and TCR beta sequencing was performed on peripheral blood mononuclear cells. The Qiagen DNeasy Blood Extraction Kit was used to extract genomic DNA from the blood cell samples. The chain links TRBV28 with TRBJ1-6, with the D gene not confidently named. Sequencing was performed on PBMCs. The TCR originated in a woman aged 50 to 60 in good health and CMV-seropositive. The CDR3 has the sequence CASRITWNSPLHF. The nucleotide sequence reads TGTGCCAGCAGGATTACTTGGAATTCACCCCTCCACTTT.